One and the same sample provided the 7 T cell receptor beta chains below, sequenced in a study of OX40 agonist ivuxolimab in advanced cancers. The protocol was immunoSEQ multiplex PCR, while the TCRdb copy is restricted to in-frame clones and leaves out a portion. The sample has about 54,000 clones, less than 95% seen once. Sample: CD4+ or CD8+ T cells sorted from blood, taken in a trial of the OX40 agonist ivuxolimab. Receptors originate from an adult with an advanced solid tumor such as melanoma, head and neck, liver or kidney cancer.

This chain joins TRBV9 and TRBJ2-2; 7 bases fit TRBD2. CDR3 length: 14 amino acids. V lost 6 bases to trimming and J lost 1 base; unmatched junction nucleotides: 3. The germline gives CDR1 SGDLS, CDR2 YYNGEE. CDR3 sequence reads: CASNQRENTGELFF. The CDR3 DNA sequence: TGTGCCAGCAACCAGCGGGAGAACACCGGGGAGCTGTTTTTT.

The chain joins TRBV18 to TRBJ1-2; 7 bases line up with TRBD1. The CDR3 spans 13 residues. The germline V gene has CDR1 KGHSH and CDR2 LQKENI. The ends lost 1 base at V and 4 bases at J; junction bases unmatched: 0. CDR3 nucleotide sequence: TGTGCCAGCTCACCACGGGACAGCTATGGCTACACCTTC. This sequence encodes CASSPRDSYGYTF.

The chain is built from TRBV28 and TRBJ1-5, with D unresolved. Trimming removed 4 bases from V and 2 bases from J, with 18 bases in between. CDR3 length: 17 residues. The germline CDR1 and CDR2 sequences are MDHEN and SYDVKM. CDR3 nucleotide sequence: TGTGCCAGCAGTTACCCAACCCCAGCTAGAGGCAATCAGCCCCAGCATTTT. Protein product: CASSYPTPARGNQPQHF.

The chain is built from TRBV28 and TRBJ2-6; the D gene is possibly TRBD2 (6 bases). The CDR3 runs to 17 residues. From germline, CDR1 is MDHEN and CDR2 SYDVKM. Trimming removed 8 bases at V and 0 bases at J, with 17 bases between. The DNA for the CDR3 is TGTGCCAGCCGGGAAAAAGCGGGCCTCTCTGGGGCCAACGTCCTGACTTTC. This encodes CASREKAGLSGANVLTF. Full variable domain (rest looked up from reference TRBV28 and TRBJ2-6): DVKVTQSSRYLVKRTGEKVFLECVQDMDHENMFWYRQDPGLGLRLIYFSYDVKMKEKGDIPEGYSVSREKKERFSLILESASTNQTSMYLCASREKAGLSGANVLTFGAGSRLTVL.

The J gene is TRBJ2-7, the V gene TRBV27, with TRBD1 identical over 7 bases. CDR1 MNHEY and CDR2 SMNVEV come from the germline V gene (reference sequence). Trimming cost V 3 bases and J 0 bases; bases outside gene matches: 2. The CDR3 loop spans 14 amino acids. CDR3 in amino acids: CASSLDRSSYEQYF. DNA of the CDR3: TGTGCCAGCAGTTTGGACAGGAGCTCCTACGAGCAGTACTTC.

The rearrangement joins TRBV5-4 to TRBJ2-1; the match to TRBD2 covers 9 bases. The V gene's germline CDR1 is SGHNT and CDR2 YYREEE (reference sequence). The CDR3 length is 18 residues. V dropped 3 bases and J dropped 0; count of bases not matched to a gene: 10. DNA of the CDR3: TGTGCCAGCAGCTCGGTGGGGACTAGCCAATACTCCTACAATGAGCAGTTCTTC. Translation gives CASSSVGTSQYSYNEQFF.

This clone was picked up one time. The V gene is TRBV9, the J gene TRBJ2-5, with D maybe TRBD2 (7 bases). The J call may not be correct, given that the DNA end is closer to TRBJ2-7. Germline V gives CDR1 SGDLS, CDR2 YYNGEE. The CDR3 totals 16 residues. In DNA form, the CDR3 reads TGTGCCAGCAGCCCCAGGAGGGGGGGGTCTTTGTACGAGCAGTACTTC. Protein: CASSPRRGGSLYEQYF.